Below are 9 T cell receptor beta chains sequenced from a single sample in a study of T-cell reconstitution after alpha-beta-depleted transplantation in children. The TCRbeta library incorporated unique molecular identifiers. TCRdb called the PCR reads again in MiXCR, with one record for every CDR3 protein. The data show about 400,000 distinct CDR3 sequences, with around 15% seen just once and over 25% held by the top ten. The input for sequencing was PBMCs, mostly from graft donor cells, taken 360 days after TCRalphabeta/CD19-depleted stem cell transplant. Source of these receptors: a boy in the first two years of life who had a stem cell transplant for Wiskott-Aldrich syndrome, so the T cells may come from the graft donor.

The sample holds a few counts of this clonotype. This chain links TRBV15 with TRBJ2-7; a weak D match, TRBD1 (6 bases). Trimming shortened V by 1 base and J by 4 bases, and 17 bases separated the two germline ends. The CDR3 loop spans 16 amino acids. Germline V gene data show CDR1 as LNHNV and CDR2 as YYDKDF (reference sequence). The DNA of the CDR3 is TGTGCCACCAGCAGAGCAAAGGGAAGGACAGATTACGAGCAGTACTTC. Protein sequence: CATSRAKGRTDYEQYF.

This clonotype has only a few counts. In DNA form, the CDR3 reads TGTGCCAGCTCACGGACGGGGGGGCCTGGGAATGAGCAGTTCTTC. It codes for CASSRTGGPGNEQFF. The V call is TRBV18, the J call TRBJ2-1; 8 bases fit TRBD2. V was clipped by 4 bases and J by 7 bases; unmatched bases: 9. This CDR3 has 15 residues. Germline V lookup: CDR1 KGHSH, CDR2 LQKENI.

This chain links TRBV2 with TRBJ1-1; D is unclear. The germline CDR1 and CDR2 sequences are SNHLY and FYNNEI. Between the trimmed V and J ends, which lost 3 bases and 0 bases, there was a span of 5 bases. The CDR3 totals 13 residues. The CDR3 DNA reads TGTGCCAGCAGTGACAGATTGAACACTGAAGCTTTCTTT. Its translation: CASSDRLNTEAFF.

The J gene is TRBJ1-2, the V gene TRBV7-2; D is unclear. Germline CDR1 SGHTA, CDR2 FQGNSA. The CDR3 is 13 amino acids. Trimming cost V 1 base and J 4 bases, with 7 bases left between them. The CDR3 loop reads CASSLVVSYGYTF. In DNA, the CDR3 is TGTGCCAGCAGCTTAGTGGTTAGCTATGGCTACACCTTC.

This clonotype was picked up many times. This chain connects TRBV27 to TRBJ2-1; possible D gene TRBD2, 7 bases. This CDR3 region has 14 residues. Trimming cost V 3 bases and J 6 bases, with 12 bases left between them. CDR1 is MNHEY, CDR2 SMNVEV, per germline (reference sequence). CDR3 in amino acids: CASSLRGPGNEQFF. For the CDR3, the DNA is TGTGCCAGCAGTTTGCGGGGGCCGGGCAATGAGCAGTTCTTC.

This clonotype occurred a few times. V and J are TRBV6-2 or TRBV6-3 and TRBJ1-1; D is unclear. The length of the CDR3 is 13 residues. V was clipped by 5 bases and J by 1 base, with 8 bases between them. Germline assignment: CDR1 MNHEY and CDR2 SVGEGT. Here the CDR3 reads CASSPLRNTEAFF. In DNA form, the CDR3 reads TGTGCCAGCAGTCCGCTTCGGAACACTGAAGCTTTCTTT.

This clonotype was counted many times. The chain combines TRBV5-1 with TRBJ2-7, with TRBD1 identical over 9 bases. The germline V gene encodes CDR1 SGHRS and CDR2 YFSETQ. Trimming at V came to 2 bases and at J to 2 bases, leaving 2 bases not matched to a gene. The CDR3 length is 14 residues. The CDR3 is CASSLQGATYEQYF. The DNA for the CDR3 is TGCGCCAGCAGCTTACAGGGGGCGACCTACGAGCAGTACTTC.

The CDR3 sequence is CASSFQGARVDGYTF. The CDR3, as DNA: TGCGCCAGCAGCTTTCAGGGGGCGCGGGTCGATGGCTACACCTTC. This chain connects TRBV5-1 to TRBJ1-2; 8 positions match TRBD1. The CDR3 extends over 15 amino acids. The germline V gene encodes CDR1 SGHRS and CDR2 YFSETQ. V lost 2 bases, J lost 6 bases, and 9 bases stayed unmatched. Together with reference TRBV5-1 and TRBJ1-2, the CDR3 gives the full variable domain: KAGVTQTPRYLIKTRGQQVTLSCSPISGHRSVSWYQQTPGQGLQFLFEYFSETQRNKGNFPGRFSGRQFSNSRSEMNVSTLELGDSALYLCASSFQGARVDGYTFGSGTRLTVV.

CDR3: CASSPPPLNTEAFF. The CDR3 nucleotides are TGTGCCAGCAGCCCCCCACCCCTGAACACTGAAGCTTTCTTT. This chain links TRBV6-1 with TRBJ1-1; D is uncertain. CDR1 MNHNS and CDR2 SASEGT come from the germline V gene. The CDR3 covers 14 residues. V lost 6 bases, J lost 0 bases, and 11 bases lay in between.